These T cell receptor beta chains were read from a single sample in a study of long-term antiretroviral therapy in people with HIV. Using immunoSEQ multiplex PCR, the repertoire was profiled, and TCRdb retains in-frame clones only, with some absent. This repertoire shows roughly 23,000 clones, 84% found once; its top ten account for 3% to 3.5%. The sample consisted of unsorted PBMCs, taken 1.9 years after starting antiretroviral therapy. The receptors come from a woman aged 45-60 years with HIV. CDR3s include the opening cysteine and the closing phenylalanine or tryptophan. D genes are given only for firm matches. Only part of the rows carry a size: once, few, many, or a class if the clone is expanded.

d_gene	j_gene	abundance	v_gene	CDR3nt	CDR3aa
NA	TRBJ1-3	NA	TRBV4-1	TGCGCCAGCAGCCAAGTCGGGATCTCTGGAAACACCATATATTTT	CASSQVGISGNTIYF
TRBD1	TRBJ1-5	NA	TRBV19	TGTGCCAGTAGTATCCTAGGGACAGGGAACAATCAGCCCCAGCATTTT	CASSILGTGNNQPQHF
NA	TRBJ1-5	NA	TRBV6-5	TGTGCCAGCAGTTACTCTGGCGGCAATCAGCCCCAGCATTTT	CASSYSGGNQPQHF
NA	TRBJ1-6	NA	TRBV18	TGTGCCAGCTCAGGAGCGGAAAATTCACCCCTCCACTTT	CASSGAENSPLHF
TRBD1	TRBJ1-3	NA	TRBV5-4	TGTGCCAGCAGCTCAGGGACAGGGCCGAGCTCTGGAAACACCATATATTTT	CASSSGTGPSSGNTIYF
TRBD1	TRBJ2-3	NA	TRBV28	TGTGCCAGCAGACGGACAGGGGCGGGTGGTAGTACGCAGTATTTT	CASRRTGAGGSTQYF
NA	TRBJ2-2	NA	TRBV6-6	TGTGCCAGCAGTTACCCCCCGATTTTGAACACCGGGGAGCTGTTTTTT	CASSYPPILNTGELFF
NA	TRBJ2-1	NA	TRBV18	TGTGCCAGCTCACCAGAGTCGGCAAATGAGCAGTTCTTC	CASSPESANEQFF
TRBD1	TRBJ2-7	once	TRBV11-2	TGTGCCAGCAGCCCACTACAGGGGGCGGGAGAGCAGTACTTC	CASSPLQGAGEQYF
NA	TRBJ2-1	NA	TRBV7-2	TGTGCCAGCAGCCGGCTCAGCGCAACTAATGAGCAGTTCTTC	CASSRLSATNEQFF
TRBD1	TRBJ2-2	NA	TRBV27	TGTGCCAGCAGTTTTGGCAGGGGGCTGAACGGGGAGCTGTTTTTT	CASSFGRGLNGELFF
TRBD2	TRBJ2-7	NA	TRBV6-6	TGTGCCAGCAGTTACTCTGGACTAGCGGGAGGGGAGCAGTACTTC	CASSYSGLAGGEQYF
NA	TRBJ1-5	NA	TRBV19	TGTGCCAGTAGTATAGGTGGAGGGGACCAGCCCCAGCATTTT	CASSIGGGDQPQHF
NA	TRBJ1-4	NA	TRBV7-3	TGTGCCAGCAGCTTACTTCGGCAGGGGCGCGAAAAACTGTTTTTT	CASSLLRQGREKLFF